The sequence of this T cell receptor (beta chain) was determined in a study of tumor-infiltrating lymphocytes in glioblastoma multiforme. This clonotype showed up many times. Its antigen is as yet unknown. TCRB libraries came from RNA via three nested multiplex PCR rounds. TCRB-specific cDNA synthesis used around 550 ng of total RNA. Unique molecular identifiers were not described for the libraries. TCRdb processed the multiplex PCR reads anew with MiXCR; each CDR3 protein has one entry. The sample holds fewer than 25,000 distinct CDR3 sequences, roughly 68% seen once. CDR1 and CDR2 (germline): MNHNS, SASEGT. The CDR3 is 15 residues long. V dropped 6 bases and J dropped 3; count of bases not matched to a gene: 3. Overall study results and limits: Only one glioblastoma patient had TCR and mutation analysis.

Sequenced input: peripheral blood. The TCR originated in a male donor with glioblastoma. The chain recombines TRBV6-1 with TRBJ2-5; 14 bases are a match to TRBD2. CDR3 in amino acids: CASSRLAGGEETQYF. The CDR3 coding sequence is TGTGCCAGCAGCAGACTAGCGGGAGGGGAAGAGACCCAGTACTTC.